The 13 T cell receptor beta chains below come from one sample, sequenced in a study of shared clonotypes between healthy human individuals. Clones were read by immunoSEQ multiplex PCR, and TCRdb kept only the in-frame ones, dropping some. The sample comprises some 500,000 clones, approximately 79% of which are singletons, and over 9.5% rests with the top ten. Specimen: PBMCs. The receptor set was obtained from a middle-aged woman in good health. Some clones in this sample may be carry-over from other donors' samples.

This clone was counted only a few times. The chain links TRBV7-3 to TRBJ2-2; D gene uncertain. V lost 5 bases and J lost 0, with 7 bases in between. The CDR3 has 14 residues. Germline values: CDR1 SGHTA, CDR2 FQGTGA. Written as DNA, the CDR3 is TGTGCCAGCAGCCCCCTAGCGAACACCGGGGAGCTGTTTTTT. This sequence encodes CASSPLANTGELFF.

The chain uses TRBV7-2 and TRBJ2-7; 9 nucleotides line up with TRBD1. The CDR3 loop spans 15 amino acids. With V trimmed by 5 bases and J by 6 bases, 11 bases remained unmatched. The germline CDR1 and CDR2 sequences are SGHTA and FQGNSA. DNA for the CDR3: TGTGCCAGCAGCGTCCAACAGGGGGCGGTCGGCGAGCAGTACTTC. Translation: CASSVQQGAVGEQYF.

To note about this clone: Other DNA sequences from this sample encode an identical CDR3 as well. This rearrangement joins TRBV4-3 to TRBJ1-1; 7 bases agree with TRBD1. After removal of 0 bases from V and 4 bases from J, the junction contained 17 bases not matched to a gene. CDR3 size: 19 residues. Germline V gives CDR1 LGHNA, CDR2 YSLEER. The CDR3 loop reads CASSQDLIGQVRTSTEAFF. The CDR3 nucleotides are TGCGCCAGCAGCCAAGATCTAATCGGACAGGTGAGGACTAGCACTGAAGCTTTCTTT.

The sample holds one count of this clone. This rearrangement joins TRBV5-1 to TRBJ2-5; tentatively, D is TRBD1 or TRBD2 (5 bases each). Germline loops: CDR1 SGHRS, CDR2 YFSETQ. The ends were cut back, 0 bases at V and 1 base at J, with 7 bases in the middle. The CDR3 has 14 residues. The DNA of the CDR3 is TGCGCCAGCAGCTTGGAAGGGACCCAAGAGACCCAGTACTTC. Its translation is CASSLEGTQETQYF.

V gene TRBV7-2 combines with J gene TRBJ2-3; D is possibly TRBD2 (7 bases). The CDR3 is made up of 15 amino acids. CDR1 and CDR2 from the germline V gene are SGHTA and FQGNSA. V was clipped by 5 bases and J by 5 bases, with 17 bases between them. The DNA for the CDR3 is TGTGCCAGCAGCCAACAGGGAGGGGCGCAAGATACGCAGTATTTT. Amino acids: CASSQQGGAQDTQYF.

This clone has more than one count but fewer than ten. V gene TRBV28 combines with J gene TRBJ2-4; 7 bases match TRBD1. The CDR3 is made up of 17 amino acids. With V trimmed by 3 bases and J by 3 bases, 11 bases remained unmatched. The germline CDR1 and CDR2 sequences are MDHEN and SYDVKM. The DNA of the CDR3 is TGTGCCAGCAGTTTGTTTCGACAGGGCCGAAGCAAAAACATTCAGTACTTC. Its protein is CASSLFRQGRSKNIQYF.

About this clone itself: Other DNA sequences in the same sample also yield this CDR3. This chain connects TRBV7-9 to TRBJ2-1; D gene ambiguous. Trimming left V 1 base short and J 4 bases short, with 5 bases between. Germline V gives CDR1 SEHNR, CDR2 FQNEAQ (reference sequence). The CDR3 has 13 residues. DNA of the CDR3: TGTGCCAGCAGCTTAGGATCATACAATGAGCAGTTCTTC. It specifies CASSLGSYNEQFF.

The rearrangement links TRBV29-1 to TRBJ1-2; 8 bases are shared with TRBD1. CDR1 and CDR2 from the germline V gene are SQVTM and ANQGSEA. This CDR3 spans 12 amino acids. The trim removed 7 bases at V and 4 bases at J, leaving 5 bases unmatched. CDR3 DNA: TGCAGCGGAACGGACAGGGCCTATGGCTACACCTTC. Residues: CSGTDRAYGYTF.

J is TRBJ2-2 and V is TRBV7-9; TRBD1 matches 8 bases. This CDR3 comprises 15 residues. V lost 1 base, J lost 5 bases, and 3 bases stayed unmatched. In germline, CDR1 is SEHNR, CDR2 FQNEAQ (reference sequence). CDR3 amino acids: CASSLGTGSTGELFF. CDR3 in DNA: TGTGCCAGCAGCTTAGGGACAGGGTCGACCGGGGAGCTGTTTTTT.

This clone was detected a few times. The rearrangement uses TRBV7-6 and TRBJ2-7; 8 bases line up with TRBD2. The germline V gene encodes CDR1 SGHVS and CDR2 FNYEAQ. The CDR3 has 14 residues. The V and J ends lost 0 bases and 3 bases, in that order; junction bases with no gene match: 1. CDR3 sequence: CASSLALAGYEQYF. CDR3 nucleotide sequence: TGTGCCAGCAGCTTAGCCCTAGCGGGCTACGAGCAGTACTTC. The variable domain in full, completed from reference TRBV7-6 and TRBJ2-7, reads GAGVSQSPRYKVTKRGQDVALRCDPISGHVSLYWYRQALGQGPEFLTYFNYEAQQDKSGLPNDRFSAERPEGSISTLTIQRTEQRDSAMYRCASSLALAGYEQYFGPGTRLTVT.

The chain has TRBV4-1 and TRBJ2-2; the D gene is possibly TRBD2 (6 bases). Looked up from germline, CDR1 is MGHRA and CDR2 is YSYEKL. The CDR3 totals 19 residues. The V end lost 1 base, the J end lost 7 bases, and 25 bases lay between the germline ends. The CDR3, as DNA: TGCGCCAGCAGCCAAGGGACGGGAGTCGGGGCGGGGACTGGCGGGGAGCTGTTTTTT. Translating gives CASSQGTGVGAGTGGELFF.

The CDR3 nucleotides read TGCGCCAGCAGACCCGGACTCTCCGGGGAGCTGTTTTTT. The encoded protein is CASRPGLSGELFF. The rearrangement links TRBV10-2 to TRBJ2-2; a possible D gene is TRBD2 (5 bases). Trimming left V 6 bases short and J 6 bases short, with 11 bases between. Germline-derived CDR1 and CDR2 are WSHSY and SAAADI. The CDR3 loop spans 13 amino acids.

Remarks on this clone: It is likely a read error: a sequence one base away is far more abundant. The chain couples TRBV2 to TRBJ2-5; the D gene is possibly TRBD1 (6 bases). V lost 8 bases and J 4 bases, leaving 23 bases between the germline ends. Per the germline V gene, CDR1 is SNHLY and CDR2 is FYNNEI. This CDR3 is 16 amino acids long. CDR3 DNA sequence: TGTGCCAGCTCTGCCAGTACAGGGATGAACGGAGAGACCCAGTACTTC. Encoded protein: CASSASTGMNGETQYF.